This T cell receptor beta chain was recovered during a study of T cells after somatic rescue of genetic block (dated by TCRdb to the early 2020s). Background for the entire study: What the study looked at was long-term robustness, specifically in a T-cell system that came about through somatic rescue of a genetic block in T-cell development.

As concerns this clone: This clone's antigen is unknown. Base qualities are missing; no much larger clone stands one base away.

The germline V gene supplies CDR1 MGHDK and CDR2 SYGVNS. Cut back by 2 bases and 4 bases, the V and J ends lie 5 bases apart. The cysteine opens and the phenylalanine closes a CDR3 of 12 amino acids. Just CDR3 DNA is preserved here, 36 bases in frame from base 1. Receptors were amplified or captured by the immunoSEQ multiplex PCR assay. This immuneACCESS table, as held by TCRdb, lists in-frame sequences with V and J called but not all clones. Of the missing ones, under half trace to an unresolved V gene in checked studies; the others have no known cause. Recorded for this sample are 110,000 or so clones; around 90% of them occurred a single time. The top ten constitute approximately 1.5% of the sample.

This sequence was found in a woman aged 18-29 years. The V and J segments used are TRBV25-1 and TRBJ1-1; tentative D gene TRBD1, with 5 bases matching. Material for sequencing was peripheral blood mononuclear cells (PBMCs). The CDR3 reads CASSEQGTEAFF. The nucleotide sequence is TGTGCCAGCAGTGAACAGGGCACTGAAGCTTTCTTT.